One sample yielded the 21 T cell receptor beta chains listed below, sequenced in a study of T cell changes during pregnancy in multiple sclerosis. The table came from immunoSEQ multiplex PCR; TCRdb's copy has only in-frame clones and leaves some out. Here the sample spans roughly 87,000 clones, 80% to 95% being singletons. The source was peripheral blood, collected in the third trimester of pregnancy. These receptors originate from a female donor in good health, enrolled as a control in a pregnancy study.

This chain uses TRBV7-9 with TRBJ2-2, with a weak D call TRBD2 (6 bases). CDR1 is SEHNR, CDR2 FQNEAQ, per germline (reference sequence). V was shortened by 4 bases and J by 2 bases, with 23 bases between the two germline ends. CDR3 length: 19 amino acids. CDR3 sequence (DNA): TGTGCCAGCAGCTCCCCTCGGGATTCACGGGAGAGAAACACCGGGGAGCTGTTTTTT. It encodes CASSSPRDSRERNTGELFF.

The CDR3 sequence is CASSTNSGRIGGEQYF. CDR3 DNA: TGTGCCAGCAGTACCAATAGCGGGAGGATCGGGGGGGAGCAGTACTTC. The genes are TRBV27 and TRBJ2-7; TRBD2 matches at 10 bases. Germline assignment: CDR1 MNHEY and CDR2 SMNVEV (reference sequence). V shed 5 bases, J shed 7 bases, and the junction held 14 bases outside the gene matches. The CDR3 covers 16 residues.

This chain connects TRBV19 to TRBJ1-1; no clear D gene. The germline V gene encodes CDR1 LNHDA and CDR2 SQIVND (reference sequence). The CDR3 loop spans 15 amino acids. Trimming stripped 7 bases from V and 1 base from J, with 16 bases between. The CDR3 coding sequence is TGTGCCAGTACCCCTTCGTGGGGAGGGAACACTGAAGCTTTCTTT. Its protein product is CASTPSWGGNTEAFF.

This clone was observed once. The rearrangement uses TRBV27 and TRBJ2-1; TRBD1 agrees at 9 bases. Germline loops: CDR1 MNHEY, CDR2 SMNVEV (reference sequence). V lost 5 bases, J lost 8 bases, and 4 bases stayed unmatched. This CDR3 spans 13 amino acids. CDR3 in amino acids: CASSTDRGHEQFF. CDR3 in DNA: TGTGCCAGCAGTACGGACAGGGGACATGAGCAGTTCTTC.

CDR3 sequence reads: CASSSTLPGDTQYF. CDR3 bases: TGTGCCAGCAGCTCGACCCTCCCCGGGGATACGCAGTATTTT. The V call is TRBV11-2, the J call TRBJ2-3; D not certain. The V end lost 4 bases, the J end lost 6 bases, and 14 bases lay between the germline ends. CDR1 and CDR2 from the germline V gene are SGHAT and FQNNGV. CDR3 length: 14 amino acids.

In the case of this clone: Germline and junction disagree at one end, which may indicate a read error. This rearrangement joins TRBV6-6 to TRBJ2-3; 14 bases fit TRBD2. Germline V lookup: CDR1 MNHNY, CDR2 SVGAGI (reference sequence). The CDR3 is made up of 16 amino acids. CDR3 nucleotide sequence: TGTGCCAGCAGTTACCCCGGGACTAGCGGGAGTAGGCCCCCAGATTTT. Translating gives CASSYPGTSGSRPPDF.

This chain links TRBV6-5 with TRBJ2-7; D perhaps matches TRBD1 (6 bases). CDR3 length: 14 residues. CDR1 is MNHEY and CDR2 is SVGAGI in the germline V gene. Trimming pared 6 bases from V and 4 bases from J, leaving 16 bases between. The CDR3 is CASRSRAQGYEQYF. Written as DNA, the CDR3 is TGTGCCAGCAGAAGCCGGGCCCAGGGGTACGAGCAGTACTTC.

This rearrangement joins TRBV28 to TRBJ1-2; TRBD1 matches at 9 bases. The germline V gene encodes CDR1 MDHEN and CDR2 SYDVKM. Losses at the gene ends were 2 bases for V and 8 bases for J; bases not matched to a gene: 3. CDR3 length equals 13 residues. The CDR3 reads CASSLGGQGGYTF. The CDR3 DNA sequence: TGTGCCAGCAGTTTAGGGGGACAGGGAGGCTACACCTTC.

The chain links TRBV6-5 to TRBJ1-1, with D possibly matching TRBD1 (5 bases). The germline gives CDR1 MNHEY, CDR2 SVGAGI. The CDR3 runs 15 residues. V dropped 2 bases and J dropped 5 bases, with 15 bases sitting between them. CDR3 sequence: CASSYRGEGRTEAFF. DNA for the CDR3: TGTGCCAGCAGTTACCGAGGGGAGGGGAGGACTGAAGCTTTCTTT.

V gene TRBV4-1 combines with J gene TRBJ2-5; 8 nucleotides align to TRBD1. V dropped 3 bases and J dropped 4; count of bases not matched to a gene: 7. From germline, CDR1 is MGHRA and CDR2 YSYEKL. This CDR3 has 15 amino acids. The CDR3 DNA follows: TGCGCCAGCAGCCACCAGGACAGGGTTTTAGAGACCCAGTACTTC. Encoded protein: CASSHQDRVLETQYF.

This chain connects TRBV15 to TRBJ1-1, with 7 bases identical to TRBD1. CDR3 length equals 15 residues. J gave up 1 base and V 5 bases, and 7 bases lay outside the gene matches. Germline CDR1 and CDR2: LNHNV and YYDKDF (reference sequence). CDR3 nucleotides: TGTGCCACCAGCCCAGTCCACAGGGGGAACACTGAAGCTTTCTTT. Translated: CATSPVHRGNTEAFF.

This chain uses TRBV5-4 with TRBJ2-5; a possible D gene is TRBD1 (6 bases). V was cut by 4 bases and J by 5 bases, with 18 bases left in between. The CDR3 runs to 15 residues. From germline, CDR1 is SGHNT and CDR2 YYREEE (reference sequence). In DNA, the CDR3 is TGTGCCAGCAGCCCTGAGGGGGTCGATGGTGAGACCCAGTACTTC. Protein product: CASSPEGVDGETQYF.

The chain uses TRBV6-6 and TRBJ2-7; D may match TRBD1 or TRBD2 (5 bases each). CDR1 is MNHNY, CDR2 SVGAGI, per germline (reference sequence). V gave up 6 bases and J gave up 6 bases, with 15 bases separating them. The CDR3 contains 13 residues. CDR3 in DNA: TGTGCCAGCAGCTACGGGGCCGACGGCGAGCAGTACTTC. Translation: CASSYGADGEQYF.

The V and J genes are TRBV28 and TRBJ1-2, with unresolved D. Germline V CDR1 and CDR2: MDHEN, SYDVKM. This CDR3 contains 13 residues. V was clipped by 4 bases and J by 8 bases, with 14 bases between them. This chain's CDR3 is CASSSSRTRGYTF. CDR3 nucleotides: TGTGCCAGCAGTTCGAGCAGAACCAGGGGCTACACCTTC.

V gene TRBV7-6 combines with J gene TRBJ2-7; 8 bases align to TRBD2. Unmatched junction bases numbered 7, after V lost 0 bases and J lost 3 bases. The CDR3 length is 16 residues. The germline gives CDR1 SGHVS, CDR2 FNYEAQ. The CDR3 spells CASSLASGSMNYEQYF. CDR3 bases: TGTGCCAGCAGCTTAGCGAGCGGGAGTATGAACTACGAGCAGTACTTC.

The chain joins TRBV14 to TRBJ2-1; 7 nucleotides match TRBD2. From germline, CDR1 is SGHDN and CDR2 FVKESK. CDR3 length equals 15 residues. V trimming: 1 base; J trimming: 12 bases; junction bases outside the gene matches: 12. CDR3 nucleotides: TGTGCCAGCAGCCAAGTCACGGGGGGAGGAGGTAGGCAGTTCTTC. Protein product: CASSQVTGGGGRQFF.

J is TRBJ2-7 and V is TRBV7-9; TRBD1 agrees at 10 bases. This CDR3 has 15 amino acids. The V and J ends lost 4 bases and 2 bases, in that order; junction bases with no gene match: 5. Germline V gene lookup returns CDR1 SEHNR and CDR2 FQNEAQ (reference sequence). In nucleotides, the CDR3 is TGTGCCAGCAGCTGGGACAGGGGAAGCACCTACGAGCAGTACTTC. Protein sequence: CASSWDRGSTYEQYF.

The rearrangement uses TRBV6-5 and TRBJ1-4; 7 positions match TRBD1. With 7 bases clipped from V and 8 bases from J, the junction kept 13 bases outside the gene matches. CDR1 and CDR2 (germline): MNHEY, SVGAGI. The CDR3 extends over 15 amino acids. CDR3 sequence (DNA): TGTGCCAGCACCAACATACAGGGGTTGGGGGAAAAACTGTTTTTT. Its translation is CASTNIQGLGEKLFF.

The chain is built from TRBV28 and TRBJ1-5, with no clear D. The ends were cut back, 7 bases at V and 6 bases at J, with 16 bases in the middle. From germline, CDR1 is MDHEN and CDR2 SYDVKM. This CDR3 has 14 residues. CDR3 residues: CASNTLGVGQPQHF. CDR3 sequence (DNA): TGTGCCAGCAATACCCTCGGGGTGGGTCAGCCCCAGCATTTT.

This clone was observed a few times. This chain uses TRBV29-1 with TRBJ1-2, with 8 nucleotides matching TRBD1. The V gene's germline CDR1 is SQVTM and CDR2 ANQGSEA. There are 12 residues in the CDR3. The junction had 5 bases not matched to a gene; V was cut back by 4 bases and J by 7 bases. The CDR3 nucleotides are TGCAGCGTTGTGGACAGGGTCGGTGGCTACACCTTC. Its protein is CSVVDRVGGYTF.

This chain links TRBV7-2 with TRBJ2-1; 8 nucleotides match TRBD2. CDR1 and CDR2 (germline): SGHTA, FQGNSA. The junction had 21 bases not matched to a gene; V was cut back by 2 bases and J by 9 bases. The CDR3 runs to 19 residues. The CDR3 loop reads CASSLIWLAGKEVGPEQFF. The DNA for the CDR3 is TGTGCCAGCAGCTTAATATGGTTAGCGGGAAAGGAGGTTGGTCCTGAGCAGTTCTTC.